This T cell receptor (beta chain) was sequenced for a study of blood T cells in healthy people across ages. Each donor had around 9.2 milliliters of peripheral blood drawn. The authors ran a second PCR of about 6 to 11 cycles using a sample-barcoded 5' primer and a J-beta primer mix. TCRdb re-derived calls from the 5' RACE reads in MiXCR, one entry per CDR3 protein. The data contain fewer than 900,000 distinct CDR3 sequences, approximately 39% of them singletons. Trimming took 1 base from V and 3 from J, leaving 13 bases between them. The CDR3 extends over 16 amino acids. Germline-derived CDR1 and CDR2 are SGHAT and FQNNGV. Study-wide points: Unsorted PBMCs prevented conclusive naive versus antigen-experienced comparison. Naive CD4+ cell counts and diversity both ran higher in long-lived than in aged donors.

In regard to this clonotype: Its antigen is not known.

This chain joins TRBV11-2 and TRBJ2-1; D possibly corresponds to TRBD2 (6 bases). The TCR sequence derives from a woman aged 55-75 years in good health. Sequencing was performed on blood. Here the CDR3 reads CASSLGGVLDYNEQFF. The CDR3, as DNA: TGTGCCAGCAGCTTAGGGGGGGTGTTGGACTACAATGAGCAGTTCTTC.